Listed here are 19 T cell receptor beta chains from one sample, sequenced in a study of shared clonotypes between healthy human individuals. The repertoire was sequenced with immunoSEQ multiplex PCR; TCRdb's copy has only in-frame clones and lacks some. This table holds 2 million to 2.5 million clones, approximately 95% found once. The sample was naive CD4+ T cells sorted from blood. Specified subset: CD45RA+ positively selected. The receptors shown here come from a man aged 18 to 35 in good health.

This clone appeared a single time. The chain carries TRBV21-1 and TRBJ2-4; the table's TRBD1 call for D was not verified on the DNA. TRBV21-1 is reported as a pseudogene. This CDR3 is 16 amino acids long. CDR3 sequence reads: CASSKYRVRAKNIQYF. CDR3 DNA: TGTGCCAGCAGCAAGTACAGGGTGAGGGCCAAAAACATTCAGTACTTC.

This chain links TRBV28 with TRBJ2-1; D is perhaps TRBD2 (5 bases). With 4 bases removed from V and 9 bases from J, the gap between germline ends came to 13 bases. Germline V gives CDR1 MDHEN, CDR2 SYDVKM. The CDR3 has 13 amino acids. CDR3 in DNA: TGTGCCAGCAGTTCCCCTAGCATACTTGAGCAGTTCTTC. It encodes CASSSPSILEQFF.

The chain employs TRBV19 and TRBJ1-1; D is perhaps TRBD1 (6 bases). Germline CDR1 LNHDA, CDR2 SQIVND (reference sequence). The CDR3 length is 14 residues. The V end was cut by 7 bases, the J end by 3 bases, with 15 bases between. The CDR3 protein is CASTIQGLDTEAFF. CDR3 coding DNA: TGTGCCAGTACCATTCAGGGGTTGGACACTGAAGCTTTCTTT. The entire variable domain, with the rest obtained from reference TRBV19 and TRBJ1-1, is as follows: DGGITQSPKYLFRKEGQNVTLSCEQNLNHDAMYWYRQDPGQGLRLIYYSQIVNDFQKGDIAEGYSVSREKKESFPLTVTSAQKNPTAFYLCASTIQGLDTEAFFGQGTRLTVV.

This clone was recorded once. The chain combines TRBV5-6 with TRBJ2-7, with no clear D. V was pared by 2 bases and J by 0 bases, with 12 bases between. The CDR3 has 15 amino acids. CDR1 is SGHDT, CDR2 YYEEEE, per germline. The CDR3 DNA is TGTGCCAGCAGCTTCTTTGTCGATAGCTCCTACGAGCAGTACTTC. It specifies CASSFFVDSSYEQYF. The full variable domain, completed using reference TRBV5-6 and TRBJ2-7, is DAGVTQSPTHLIKTRGQQVTLRCSPKSGHDTVSWYQQALGQGPQFIFQYYEEEERQRGNFPDRFSGHQFPNYSSELNVNALLLGDSALYLCASSFFVDSSYEQYFGPGTRLTVT.

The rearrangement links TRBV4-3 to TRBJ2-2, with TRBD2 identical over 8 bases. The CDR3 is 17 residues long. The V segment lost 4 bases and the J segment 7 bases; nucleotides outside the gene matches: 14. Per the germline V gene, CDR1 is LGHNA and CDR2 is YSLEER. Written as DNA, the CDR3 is TGCGCCAGCAGCCTCCTCCCCGGGGGGGGGTTCGGCGGGGAGCTGTTTTTT. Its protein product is CASSLLPGGGFGGELFF.

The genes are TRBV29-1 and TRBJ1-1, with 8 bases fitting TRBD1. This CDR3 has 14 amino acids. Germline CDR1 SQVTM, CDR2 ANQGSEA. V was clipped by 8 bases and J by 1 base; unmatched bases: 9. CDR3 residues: CSLSHGQGNTEAFF. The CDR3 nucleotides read TGCAGCCTTTCCCACGGACAGGGGAACACTGAAGCTTTCTTT. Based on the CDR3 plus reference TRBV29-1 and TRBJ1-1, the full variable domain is SAVISQKPSRDICQRGTSLTIQCQVDSQVTMMFWYRQQPGQSLTLIATANQGSEATYESGFVIDKFPISRPNLTFSTLTVSNMSPEDSSIYLCSLSHGQGNTEAFFGQGTRLTVV.

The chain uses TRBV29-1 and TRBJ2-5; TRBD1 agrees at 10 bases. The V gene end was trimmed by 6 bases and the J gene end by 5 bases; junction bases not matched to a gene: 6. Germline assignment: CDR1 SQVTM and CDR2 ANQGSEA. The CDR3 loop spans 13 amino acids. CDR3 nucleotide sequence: TGCAGCGTCTTGACAGGGGGCAGGGAGACCCAGTACTTC. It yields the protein CSVLTGGRETQYF.

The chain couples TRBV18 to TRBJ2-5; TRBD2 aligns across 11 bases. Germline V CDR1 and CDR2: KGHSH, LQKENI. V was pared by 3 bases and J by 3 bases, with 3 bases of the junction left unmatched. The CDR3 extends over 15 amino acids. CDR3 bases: TGTGCCAGCTCACCGTGGGGACTAGCGGAAGAGACCCAGTACTTC. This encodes CASSPWGLAEETQYF.

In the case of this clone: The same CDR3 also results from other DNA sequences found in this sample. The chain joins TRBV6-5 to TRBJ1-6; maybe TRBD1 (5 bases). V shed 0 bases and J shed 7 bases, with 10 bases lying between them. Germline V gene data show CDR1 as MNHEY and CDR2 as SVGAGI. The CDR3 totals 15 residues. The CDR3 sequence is CASSYSGTGNSPLHF. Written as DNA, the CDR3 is TGTGCCAGCAGTTACTCGGGGACGGGGAATTCACCCCTCCACTTT.

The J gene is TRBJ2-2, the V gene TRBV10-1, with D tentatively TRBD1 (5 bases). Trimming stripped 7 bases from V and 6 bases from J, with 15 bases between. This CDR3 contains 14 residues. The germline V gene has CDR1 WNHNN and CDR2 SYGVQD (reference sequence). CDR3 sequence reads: CASTATGGSGELFF. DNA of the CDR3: TGCGCCAGCACTGCTACAGGTGGTTCCGGGGAGCTGTTTTTT.

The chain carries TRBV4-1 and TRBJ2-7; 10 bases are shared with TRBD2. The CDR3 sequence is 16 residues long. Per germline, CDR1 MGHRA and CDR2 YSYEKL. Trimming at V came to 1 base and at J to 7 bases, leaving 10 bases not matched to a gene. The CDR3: CASSQGPLAGAGEQYF. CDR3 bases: TGCGCCAGCAGCCAAGGCCCTCTAGCGGGAGCCGGAGAGCAGTACTTC.

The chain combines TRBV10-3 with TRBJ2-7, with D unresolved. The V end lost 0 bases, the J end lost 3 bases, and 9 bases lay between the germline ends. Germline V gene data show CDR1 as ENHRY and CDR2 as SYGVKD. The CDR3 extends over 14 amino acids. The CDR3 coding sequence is TGTGCCATCAGTGAGTCAAGGCAGTACTACGAGCAGTACTTC. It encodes CAISESRQYYEQYF.

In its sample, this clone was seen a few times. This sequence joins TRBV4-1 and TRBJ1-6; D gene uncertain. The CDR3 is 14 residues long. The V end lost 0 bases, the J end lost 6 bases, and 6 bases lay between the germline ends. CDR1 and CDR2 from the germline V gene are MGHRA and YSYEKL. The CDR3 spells CASSQEVPNSPLHF. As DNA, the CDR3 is TGCGCCAGCAGCCAAGAAGTACCTAATTCACCCCTCCACTTT.

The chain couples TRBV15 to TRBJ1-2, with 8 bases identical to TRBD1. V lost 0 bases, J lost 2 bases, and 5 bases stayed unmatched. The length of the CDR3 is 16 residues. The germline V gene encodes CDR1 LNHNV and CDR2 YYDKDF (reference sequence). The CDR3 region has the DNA TGTGCCACCAGCAGAGATAAGCAGGGGGCGAACTATGGCTACACCTTC. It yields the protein CATSRDKQGANYGYTF.

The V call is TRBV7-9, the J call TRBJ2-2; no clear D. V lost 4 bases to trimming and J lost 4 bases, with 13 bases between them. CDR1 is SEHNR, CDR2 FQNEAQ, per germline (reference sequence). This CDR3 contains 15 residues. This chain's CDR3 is CASSYLPPGTGELFF. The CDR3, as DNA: TGTGCCAGCAGCTACCTTCCGCCGGGCACCGGGGAGCTGTTTTTT.

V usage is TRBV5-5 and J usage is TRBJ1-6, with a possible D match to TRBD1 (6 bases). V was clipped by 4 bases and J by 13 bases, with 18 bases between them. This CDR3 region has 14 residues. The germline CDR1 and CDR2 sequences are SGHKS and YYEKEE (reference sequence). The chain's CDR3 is CASSPGLTGLPLHF. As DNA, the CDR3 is TGTGCCAGCAGCCCTGGGCTAACAGGGCTCCCCCTCCACTTT.

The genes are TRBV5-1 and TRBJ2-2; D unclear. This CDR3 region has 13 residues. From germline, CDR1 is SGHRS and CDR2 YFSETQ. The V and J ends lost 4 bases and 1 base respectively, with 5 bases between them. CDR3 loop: CASSGENTGELFF. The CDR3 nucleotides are TGCGCCAGCAGCGGGGAGAACACCGGGGAGCTGTTTTTT.

The CDR3 DNA follows: TGCGCCAGCAGCGGGGCTAGCGGGAGCTTCCAGTACTCCTACAATGAGCAGTTCTTC. This codes for CASSGASGSFQYSYNEQFF. V usage is TRBV5-1 and J usage is TRBJ2-1; 10 positions agree with TRBD2. The CDR3 totals 19 residues. Trimming cost V 4 bases and J 0 bases; bases outside gene matches: 13. Per germline, CDR1 SGHRS and CDR2 YFSETQ. The whole variable domain, filled in from reference TRBV5-1 and TRBJ2-1, reads KAGVTQTPRYLIKTRGQQVTLSCSPISGHRSVSWYQQTPGQGLQFLFEYFSETQRNKGNFPGRFSGRQFSNSRSEMNVSTLELGDSALYLCASSGASGSFQYSYNEQFFGPGTRLTVL.

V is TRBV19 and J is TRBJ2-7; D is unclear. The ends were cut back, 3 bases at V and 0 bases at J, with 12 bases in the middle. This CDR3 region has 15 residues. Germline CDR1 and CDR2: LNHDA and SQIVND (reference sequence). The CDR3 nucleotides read TGTGCCAGTAGTATCGCGGCCAGGAGCTCCTACGAGCAGTACTTC. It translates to CASSIAARSSYEQYF.